These 13 T cell receptor beta chains came from one sample sequenced in a study of CD8 T cells in Susac syndrome. The RNA, about 0.45 to 1 ug, was put through reverse transcription using random hexamers. TCRdb re-derived calls from the immunoSEQ multiplex PCR reads in MiXCR, one entry per CDR3 protein. The sample has about 400,000 distinct CDR3 sequences, approximately 85% seen once. The sample comprised CD8+ T cells from PBMCs. The receptors shown here come from a human donor with multiple sclerosis.

The chain joins TRBV4-1 to TRBJ2-3; D call uncertain. The germline V gene encodes CDR1 MGHRA and CDR2 YSYEKL. The CDR3 runs to 12 residues. V was clipped by 3 bases and J by 6 bases, with 7 bases between them. CDR3 nucleotides: TGCGCCAGCAGCCAGACGGAGGATACGCAGTATTTT. Its protein is CASSQTEDTQYF.

The V call is TRBV5-1, the J call TRBJ2-7, with a possible D match to TRBD2 (6 bases). CDR1 and CDR2 (germline): SGHRS, YFSETQ. Trimming cost V 2 bases and J 5 bases, with 11 bases left between them. The CDR3 runs 13 residues. CDR3 coding DNA: TGCGCCAGCAGCTTCAGGAGGGAGGACGAGCAGTACTTC. Translating gives CASSFRREDEQYF.

The chain recombines TRBV24-1 with TRBJ2-1; 14 bases map to TRBD2. The CDR3 is made up of 18 amino acids. Trimming removed 5 bases from V and 7 bases from J; junction bases left unmatched: 12. Germline V gene data show CDR1 as KGHDR and CDR2 as SFDVKD. CDR3 region: CATSAQPLGLAGGNEQFF. The CDR3 DNA reads as TGTGCCACCAGTGCCCAACCCTTAGGACTAGCGGGAGGAAATGAGCAGTTCTTC.

The chain has TRBV3-1 and TRBJ2-7; D gene ambiguous. Trimming took 0 bases from V and 1 from J, leaving 7 bases between them. There are 14 residues in the CDR3. Germline CDR1 LGHDT, CDR2 YNNKEL (reference sequence). In DNA form, the CDR3 reads TGTGCCAGCAGCCAAGAGGAGTTTTCCTACGAGCAGTACTTC. Amino acid sequence: CASSQEEFSYEQYF.

The chain joins TRBV6-5 to TRBJ2-1; 10 bases align to TRBD1. CDR1 and CDR2 (germline): MNHEY, SVGAGI. CDR3 length equals 15 residues. V shed 4 bases, J shed 9 bases, and the junction held 9 bases outside the gene matches. CDR3 residues: CASSSEDRGNTEQFF. As DNA, the CDR3 is TGTGCCAGCAGTTCCGAGGACAGGGGGAATACTGAGCAGTTCTTC.

J is TRBJ2-5 and V is TRBV6-2 or TRBV6-3; TRBD1 aligns across 7 bases. Per the germline V gene, CDR1 is MNHEY and CDR2 is SVGEGT. V gave up 6 bases and J gave up 3 bases; unmatched junction bases: 7. The CDR3 is made up of 14 amino acids. This chain's CDR3 is CASSHNTGEETQYF. The CDR3 nucleotides read TGTGCCAGCAGCCACAACACAGGGGAAGAGACCCAGTACTTC.

The V and J genes are TRBV7-6 and TRBJ2-1, with 7 nucleotides matching TRBD2. Germline loops: CDR1 SGHVS, CDR2 FNYEAQ. The CDR3 has 16 amino acids. With V trimmed by 4 bases and J by 2 bases, 8 bases remained unmatched. The CDR3 DNA sequence: TGTGCCAGCAGCTCCTATTTAGCGGGCCCCTACAATGAGCAGTTCTTC. The encoded protein is CASSSYLAGPYNEQFF. The entire variable domain, with the rest obtained from reference TRBV7-6 and TRBJ2-1, is as follows: GAGVSQSPRYKVTKRGQDVALRCDPISGHVSLYWYRQALGQGPEFLTYFNYEAQQDKSGLPNDRFSAERPEGSISTLTIQRTEQRDSAMYRCASSSYLAGPYNEQFFGPGTRLTVL.

The chain carries TRBV6-1 and TRBJ2-7; maybe TRBD1 (5 bases). Trimming left V 7 bases short and J 3 bases short, with 13 bases between. The CDR3 runs 13 residues. Looked up from germline, CDR1 is MNHNS and CDR2 is SASEGT. CDR3 coding DNA: TGTGCCAGCACTCCCCGGACACTCTACGAGCAGTACTTC. Translating it yields CASTPRTLYEQYF.

The chain links TRBV2 to TRBJ2-3, with 7 bases lining up with TRBD2. The CDR3 consists of 12 residues. With V trimmed by 10 bases and J by 7 bases, 8 bases remained unmatched. Germline V CDR1 and CDR2: SNHLY, FYNNEI. This chain's CDR3 is CATNQGGHTQYF. DNA of the CDR3: TGTGCCACAAATCAGGGAGGGCATACGCAGTATTTT.

This clonotype showed up just once. CDR3: CSVEDPQAGVDYGYTF. The CDR3 DNA reads as TGCAGCGTTGAAGATCCTCAGGCAGGGGTTGACTATGGCTACACCTTC. The chain has TRBV29-1 and TRBJ1-2, with a possible D match to TRBD1 (6 bases). In germline, CDR1 is SQVTM, CDR2 ANQGSEA. The V and J ends lost 0 bases and 3 bases respectively, with 17 bases between them. This CDR3 spans 16 amino acids.

The chain employs TRBV4-1 and TRBJ2-1, with 12 bases matching TRBD2. Germline V CDR1 and CDR2: MGHRA, YSYEKL. Trimming removed 4 bases from V and 9 bases from J; junction bases left unmatched: 7. CDR3 length: 15 amino acids. CDR3 bases: TGCGCCAGCAGCCCTCTAGCGGGGGGGTCGGTTGAGCAGTTCTTC. This gives the protein CASSPLAGGSVEQFF.

J is TRBJ1-5 and V is TRBV4-1, with unresolved D. The CDR3 totals 15 residues. CDR1 MGHRA and CDR2 YSYEKL come from the germline V gene. V was trimmed by 0 bases and J by 0 bases, leaving 6 bases between them. CDR3 sequence reads: CASSQEMGSNQPQHF. In DNA, the CDR3 is TGCGCCAGCAGCCAAGAAATGGGTAGCAATCAGCCCCAGCATTTT.

CDR3 residues: CASSTPLQGNGGYTF. CDR3 sequence (DNA): TGTGCCAGCAGCACACCCTTACAGGGAAATGGTGGCTACACCTTC. The chain employs TRBV13 and TRBJ1-2, with TRBD1 as a possible D gene (6 bases). The CDR3 totals 15 residues. The V and J ends lost 5 bases and 7 bases respectively, with 20 bases between them. The germline gives CDR1 PRHDT, CDR2 FYEKMQ (reference sequence).